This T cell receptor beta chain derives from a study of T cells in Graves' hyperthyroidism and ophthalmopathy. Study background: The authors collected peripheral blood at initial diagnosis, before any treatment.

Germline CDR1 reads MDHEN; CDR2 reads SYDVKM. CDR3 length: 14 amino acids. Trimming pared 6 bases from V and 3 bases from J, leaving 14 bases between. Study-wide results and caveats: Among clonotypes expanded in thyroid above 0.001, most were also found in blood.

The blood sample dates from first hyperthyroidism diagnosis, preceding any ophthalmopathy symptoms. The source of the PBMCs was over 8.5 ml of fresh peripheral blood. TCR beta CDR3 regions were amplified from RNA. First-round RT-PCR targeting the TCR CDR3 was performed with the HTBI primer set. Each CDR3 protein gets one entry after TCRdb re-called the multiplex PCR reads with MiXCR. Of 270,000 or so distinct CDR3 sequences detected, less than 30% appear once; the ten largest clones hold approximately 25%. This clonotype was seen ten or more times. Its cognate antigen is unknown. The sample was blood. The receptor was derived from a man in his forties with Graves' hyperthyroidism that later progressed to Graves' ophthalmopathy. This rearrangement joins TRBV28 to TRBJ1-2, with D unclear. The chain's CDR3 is CASSHPSADYGYTF. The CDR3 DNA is TGTGCCAGCAGCCACCCCTCGGCAGACTATGGCTACACCTTC.